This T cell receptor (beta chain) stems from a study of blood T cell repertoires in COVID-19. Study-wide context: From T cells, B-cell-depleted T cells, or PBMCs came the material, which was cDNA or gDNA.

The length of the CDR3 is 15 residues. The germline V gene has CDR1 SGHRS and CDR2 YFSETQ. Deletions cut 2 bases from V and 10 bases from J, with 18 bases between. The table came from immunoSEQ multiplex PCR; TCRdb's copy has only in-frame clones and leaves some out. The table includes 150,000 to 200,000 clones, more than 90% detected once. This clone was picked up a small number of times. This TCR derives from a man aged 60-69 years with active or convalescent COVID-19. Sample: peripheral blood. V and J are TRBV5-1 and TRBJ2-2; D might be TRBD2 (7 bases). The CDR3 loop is CASSLAGRGREELFF. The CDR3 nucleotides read TGCGCCAGCAGCTTAGCAGGGAGGGGGAGAGAGGAGCTGTTTTTT.